What follows is one T cell receptor (beta chain) and its context. Its antigen is currently unknown. The junction shows a germline mismatch at one end, possibly a read error. Looked up from germline, CDR1 is SGHDT and CDR2 is YYEEEE. The CDR3 is 11 residues long. This record belongs to a study of T cell clones after liver transplantation. Study information: As an antigen-independent comparator, third-party-reactive TCRbeta sequences came from pre-transplant mixed lymphocyte reactions. Three of the eight recipients were HCV-positive; the rest had non-autoimmune, non-viral transplant indications. Patients counted as tolerant after at least one year off all immunosuppression, enzymes not exceeding twice normal.

Some clones are missing from TCRdb's copy, which holds only in-frame ones; the method was immunoSEQ multiplex PCR. The data show about 11,000 clones, approximately 74% seen once. General study points: Compared with third party-reactive sequences, donor-reactive ones declined more, independent of withdrawal success.

The chain joins TRBV5-6 to TRBJ1-1; D is perhaps TRBD1 (5 bases). This TCR derives from a human patient who received a liver transplant. The graft donor may be the source of some T cells. Specimen: CD4+ T cells from blood, collected nearly 33 months after liver transplant. The CDR3 is CASTSVGEQEF. DNA of the CDR3: TGTGCCAGCACGTCAGTGGGGGAGCAGGAGTTT.